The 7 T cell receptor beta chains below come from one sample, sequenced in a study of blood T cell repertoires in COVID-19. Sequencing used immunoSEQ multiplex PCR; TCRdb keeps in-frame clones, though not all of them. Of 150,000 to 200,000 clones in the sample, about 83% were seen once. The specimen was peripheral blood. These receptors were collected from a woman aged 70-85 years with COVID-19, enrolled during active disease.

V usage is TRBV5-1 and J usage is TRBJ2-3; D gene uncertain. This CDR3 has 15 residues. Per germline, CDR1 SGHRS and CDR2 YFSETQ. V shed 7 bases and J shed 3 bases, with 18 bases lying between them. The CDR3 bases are TGCGCCAGCGGTTTTTCTGGAGCTCGTACAGATACGCAGTATTTT. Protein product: CASGFSGARTDTQYF.

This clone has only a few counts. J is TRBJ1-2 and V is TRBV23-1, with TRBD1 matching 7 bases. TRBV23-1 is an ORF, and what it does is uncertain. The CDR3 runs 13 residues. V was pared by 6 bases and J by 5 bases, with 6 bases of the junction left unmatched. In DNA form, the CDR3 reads TGCGCCAGCAGGACAGGGATGAGGTATGGCTACACCTTC. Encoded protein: CASRTGMRYGYTF.

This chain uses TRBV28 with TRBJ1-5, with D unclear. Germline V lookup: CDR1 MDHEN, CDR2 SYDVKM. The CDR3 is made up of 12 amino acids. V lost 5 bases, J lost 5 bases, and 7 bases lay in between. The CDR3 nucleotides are TGTGCCAGCAGTGAGAGGGATCAGCCCCAGCATTTT. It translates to CASSERDQPQHF.

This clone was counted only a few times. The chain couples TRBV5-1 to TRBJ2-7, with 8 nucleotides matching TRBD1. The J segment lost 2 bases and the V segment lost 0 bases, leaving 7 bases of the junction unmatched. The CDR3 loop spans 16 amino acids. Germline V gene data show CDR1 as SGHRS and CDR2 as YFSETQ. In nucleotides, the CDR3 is TGCGCCAGCAGCTTGGAGCCGGGACAGGCAACCTACGAGCAGTACTTC. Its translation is CASSLEPGQATYEQYF.

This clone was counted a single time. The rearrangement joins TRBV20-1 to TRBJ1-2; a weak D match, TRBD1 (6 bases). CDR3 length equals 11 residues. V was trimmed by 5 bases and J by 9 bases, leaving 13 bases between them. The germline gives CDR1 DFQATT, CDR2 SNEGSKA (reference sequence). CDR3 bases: TGCAGTGCTGGACAGAACGTCCGCTACACCTTC. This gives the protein CSAGQNVRYTF.

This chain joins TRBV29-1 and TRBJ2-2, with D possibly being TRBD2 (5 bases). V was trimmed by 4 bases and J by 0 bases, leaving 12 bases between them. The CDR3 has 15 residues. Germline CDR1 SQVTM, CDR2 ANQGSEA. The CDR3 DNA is TGCAGCGTTGCCCGGGGATTCGCGAACACCGGGGAGCTGTTTTTT. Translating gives CSVARGFANTGELFF.

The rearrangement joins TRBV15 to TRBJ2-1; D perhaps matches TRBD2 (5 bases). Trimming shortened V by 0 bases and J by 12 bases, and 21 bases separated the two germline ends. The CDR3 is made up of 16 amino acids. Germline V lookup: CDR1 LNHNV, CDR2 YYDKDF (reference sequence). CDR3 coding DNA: TGTGCCACCAGCAGAGATGGTGGCGGACTGGGGTCTCGGCAGTTCTTC. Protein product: CATSRDGGGLGSRQFF.